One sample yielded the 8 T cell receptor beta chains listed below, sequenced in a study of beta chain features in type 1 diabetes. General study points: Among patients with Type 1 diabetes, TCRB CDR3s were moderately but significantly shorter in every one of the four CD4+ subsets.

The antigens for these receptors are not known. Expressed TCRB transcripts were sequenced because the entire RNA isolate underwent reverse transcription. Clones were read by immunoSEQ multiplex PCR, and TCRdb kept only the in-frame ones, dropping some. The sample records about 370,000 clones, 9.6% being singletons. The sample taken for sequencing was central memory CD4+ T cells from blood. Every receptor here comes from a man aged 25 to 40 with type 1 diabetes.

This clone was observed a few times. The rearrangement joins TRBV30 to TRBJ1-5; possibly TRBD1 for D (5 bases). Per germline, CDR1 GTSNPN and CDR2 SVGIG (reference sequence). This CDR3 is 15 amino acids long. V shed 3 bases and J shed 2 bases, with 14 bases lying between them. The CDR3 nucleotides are TGTGCCTGGAGACCTCGTGGGGCCGGCAATCAGCCCCAGCATTTT. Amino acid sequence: CAWRPRGAGNQPQHF. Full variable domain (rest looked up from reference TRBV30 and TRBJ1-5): SQTIHQWPATLVQPVGSPLSLECTVEGTSNPNLYWYRQAAGRGLQLLFYSVGIGQISSEVPQNLSASRPQDRQFILSSKKLLLSDSGFYLCAWRPRGAGNQPQHFGDGTRLSIL.

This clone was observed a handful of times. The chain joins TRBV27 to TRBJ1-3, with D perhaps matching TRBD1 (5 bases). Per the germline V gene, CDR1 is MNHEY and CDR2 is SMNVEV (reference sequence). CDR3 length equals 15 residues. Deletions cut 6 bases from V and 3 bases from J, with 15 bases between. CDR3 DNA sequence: TGTGCCAGCAGGATCCCTAGGGGTAGTGGAAACACCATATATTTT. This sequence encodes CASRIPRGSGNTIYF.

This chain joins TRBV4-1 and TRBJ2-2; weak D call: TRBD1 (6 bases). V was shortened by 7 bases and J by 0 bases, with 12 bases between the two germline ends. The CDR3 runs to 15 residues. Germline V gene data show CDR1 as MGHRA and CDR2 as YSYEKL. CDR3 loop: CASILDSSNTGELFF. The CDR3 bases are TGCGCCAGCATCTTGGACAGCTCGAACACCGGGGAGCTGTTTTTT.

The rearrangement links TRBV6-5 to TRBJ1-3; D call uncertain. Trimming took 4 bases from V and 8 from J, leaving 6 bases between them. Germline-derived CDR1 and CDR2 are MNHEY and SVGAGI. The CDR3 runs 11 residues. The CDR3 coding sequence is TGTGCCAGCAGTTGGAGGGACACCATATATTTT. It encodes CASSWRDTIYF.

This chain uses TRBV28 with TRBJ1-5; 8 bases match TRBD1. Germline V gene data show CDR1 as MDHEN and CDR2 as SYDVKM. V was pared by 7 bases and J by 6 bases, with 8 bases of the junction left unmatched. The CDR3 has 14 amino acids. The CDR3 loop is CASTPWTGSQPQHF. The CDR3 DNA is TGTGCCAGCACTCCTTGGACAGGGAGTCAGCCCCAGCATTTT. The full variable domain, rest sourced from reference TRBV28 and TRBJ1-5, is DVKVTQSSRYLVKRTGEKVFLECVQDMDHENMFWYRQDPGLGLRLIYFSYDVKMKEKGDIPEGYSVSREKKERFSLILESASTNQTSMYLCASTPWTGSQPQHFGDGTRLSIL.

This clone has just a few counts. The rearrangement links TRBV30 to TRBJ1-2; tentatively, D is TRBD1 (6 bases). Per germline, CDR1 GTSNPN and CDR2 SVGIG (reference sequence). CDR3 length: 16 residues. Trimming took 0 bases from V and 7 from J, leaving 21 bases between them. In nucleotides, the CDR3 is TGTGCCTGGAGTGTCCCAGGTGCAGGGGAGTCAACTGGCTACACCTTC. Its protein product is CAWSVPGAGESTGYTF.

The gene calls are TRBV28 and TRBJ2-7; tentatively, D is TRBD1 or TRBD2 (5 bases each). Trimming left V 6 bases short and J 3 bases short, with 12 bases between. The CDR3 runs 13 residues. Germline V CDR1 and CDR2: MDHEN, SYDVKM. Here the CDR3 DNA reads TGTGCCAGCAGCGGGACCCCATTCTACGAGCAGTACTTC. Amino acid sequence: CASSGTPFYEQYF.

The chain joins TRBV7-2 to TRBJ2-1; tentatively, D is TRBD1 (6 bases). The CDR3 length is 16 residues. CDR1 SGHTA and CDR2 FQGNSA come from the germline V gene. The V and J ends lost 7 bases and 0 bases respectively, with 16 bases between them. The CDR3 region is CASTDPGTSSYNEQFF. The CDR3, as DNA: TGTGCCAGCACCGACCCCGGGACATCCTCCTACAATGAGCAGTTCTTC.